This T cell receptor (beta chain) is drawn from a study of vaccination and CD4 T cells after COVID-19. Study-wide context: Researchers treated cells with overlapping spike peptides taken from SARS-CoV-2, HCoV-NL63, HCoV-OC43 and HCoV-229E. Study-wide results and limits: Only post-vaccination samples contained a median approximately 84% of the reactive clones in convalescent patients.

The CDR3 runs to 13 residues. The V and J ends lost 6 bases and 11 bases, in that order; junction bases with no gene match: 14. Germline V CDR1 and CDR2: DFQATT, SNEGSKA (reference sequence). Treatment reported: 10-day PBMC culture with coronavirus spike peptide pools or control peptides (ViraFEST assay). In the case of this clonotype: Its antigen is still unknown.

Cultured CD4+ T-cell DNA underwent Oncomine TCR Beta short-read sequencing. Investigators obtained genomic DNA by extraction from cultured CD4+ T cells. Each CDR3 protein gets one entry after TCRdb re-called the PCR reads with MiXCR. The table lists about 20,000 distinct CDR3 sequences, around 40% of them singletons. Material: CD4+ T cells from blood, cultured in vitro, obtained before SARS-CoV-2 vaccination. The TCR originated in a human donor who had recovered from COVID-19. The V call is TRBV20-1, the J call TRBJ2-3; TRBD2 aligns across 7 bases. The CDR3 sequence: CSARSINGGKQYF. In DNA, the CDR3 is TGCAGTGCCCGATCCATAAACGGGGGGAAGCAGTATTTT.